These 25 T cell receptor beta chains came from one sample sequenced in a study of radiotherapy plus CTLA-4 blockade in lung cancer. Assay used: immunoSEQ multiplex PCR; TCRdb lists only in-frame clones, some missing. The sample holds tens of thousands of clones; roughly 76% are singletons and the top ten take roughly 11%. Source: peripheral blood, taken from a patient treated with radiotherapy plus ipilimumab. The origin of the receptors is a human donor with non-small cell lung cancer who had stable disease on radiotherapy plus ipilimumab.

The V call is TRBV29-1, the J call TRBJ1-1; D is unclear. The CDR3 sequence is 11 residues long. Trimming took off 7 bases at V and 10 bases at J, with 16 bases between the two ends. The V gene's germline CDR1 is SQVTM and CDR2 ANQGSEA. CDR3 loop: CSARPRVGAFF. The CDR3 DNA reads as TGCAGCGCCCGACCGAGGGTTGGAGCTTTCTTT.

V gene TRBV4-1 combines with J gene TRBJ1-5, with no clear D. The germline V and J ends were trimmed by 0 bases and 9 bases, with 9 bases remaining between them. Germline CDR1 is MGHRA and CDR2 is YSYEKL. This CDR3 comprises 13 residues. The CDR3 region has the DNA TGCGCCAGCAGCCAAGAACCCCGAGCGCCCCAGCATTTT. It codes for CASSQEPRAPQHF.

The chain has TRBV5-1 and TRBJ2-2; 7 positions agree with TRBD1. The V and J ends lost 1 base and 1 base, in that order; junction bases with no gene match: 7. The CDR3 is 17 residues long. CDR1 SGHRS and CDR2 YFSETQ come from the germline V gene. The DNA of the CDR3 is TGCGCCAGCAGCTTGTCCCCGGGACAGCAGAACACCGGGGAGCTGTTTTTT. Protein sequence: CASSLSPGQQNTGELFF.

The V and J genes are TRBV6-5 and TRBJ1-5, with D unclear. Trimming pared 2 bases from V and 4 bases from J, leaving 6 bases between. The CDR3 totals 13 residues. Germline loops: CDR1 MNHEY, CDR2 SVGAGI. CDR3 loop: CASSYRENQPQHF. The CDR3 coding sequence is TGTGCCAGCAGTTACAGGGAGAATCAGCCCCAGCATTTT.

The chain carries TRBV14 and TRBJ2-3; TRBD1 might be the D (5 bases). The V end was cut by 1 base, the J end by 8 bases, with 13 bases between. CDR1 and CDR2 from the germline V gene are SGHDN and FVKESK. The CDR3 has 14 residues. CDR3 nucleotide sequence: TGTGCCAGCAGCCAAGCAGGGCACTCGGCTACGCAGTATTTT. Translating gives CASSQAGHSATQYF.

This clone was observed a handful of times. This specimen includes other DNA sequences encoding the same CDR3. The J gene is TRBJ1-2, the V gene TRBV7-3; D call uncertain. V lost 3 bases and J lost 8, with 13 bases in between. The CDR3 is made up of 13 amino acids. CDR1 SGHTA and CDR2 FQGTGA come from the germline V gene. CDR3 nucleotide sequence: TGTGCCAGCAGCTTCGGCGGGCTGGGGGGCTACACCTTC. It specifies CASSFGGLGGYTF.

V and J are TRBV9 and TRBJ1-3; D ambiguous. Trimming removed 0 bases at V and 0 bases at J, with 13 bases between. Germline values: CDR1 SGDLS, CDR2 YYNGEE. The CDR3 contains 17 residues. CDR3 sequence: CASSVAGSGNSGNTIYF. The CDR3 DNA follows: TGTGCCAGCAGCGTAGCTGGGTCCGGTAACTCTGGAAACACCATATATTTT. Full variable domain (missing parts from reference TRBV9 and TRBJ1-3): DSGVTQTPKHLITATGQRVTLRCSPRSGDLSVYWYQQSLDQGLQFLIQYYNGEERAKGNILERFSAQQFPDLHSELNLSSLELGDSALYFCASSVAGSGNSGNTIYFGEGSWLTVV.

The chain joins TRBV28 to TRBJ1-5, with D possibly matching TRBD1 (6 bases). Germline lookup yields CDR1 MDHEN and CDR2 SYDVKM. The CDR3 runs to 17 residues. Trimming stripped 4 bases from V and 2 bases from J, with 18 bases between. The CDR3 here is CASSSYTGIMRNQPQHF. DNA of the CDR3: TGTGCCAGCAGTTCATACACAGGGATTATGCGCAATCAGCCCCAGCATTTT. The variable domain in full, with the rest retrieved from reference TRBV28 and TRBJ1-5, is DVKVTQSSRYLVKRTGEKVFLECVQDMDHENMFWYRQDPGLGLRLIYFSYDVKMKEKGDIPEGYSVSREKKERFSLILESASTNQTSMYLCASSSYTGIMRNQPQHFGDGTRLSIL.

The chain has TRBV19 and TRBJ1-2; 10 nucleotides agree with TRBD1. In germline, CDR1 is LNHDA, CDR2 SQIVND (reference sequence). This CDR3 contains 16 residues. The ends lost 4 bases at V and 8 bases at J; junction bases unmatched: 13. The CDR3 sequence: CASSTTGGAGLRGYTF. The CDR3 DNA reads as TGTGCCAGTAGTACGACAGGGGGCGCAGGTTTGAGAGGCTACACCTTC.

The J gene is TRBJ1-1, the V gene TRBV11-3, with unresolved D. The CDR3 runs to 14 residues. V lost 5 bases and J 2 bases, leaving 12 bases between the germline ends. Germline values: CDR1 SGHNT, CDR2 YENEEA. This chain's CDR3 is CASSRDGRNTEAFF. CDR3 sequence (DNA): TGTGCCAGCAGCCGAGACGGCAGAAACACTGAAGCTTTCTTT.

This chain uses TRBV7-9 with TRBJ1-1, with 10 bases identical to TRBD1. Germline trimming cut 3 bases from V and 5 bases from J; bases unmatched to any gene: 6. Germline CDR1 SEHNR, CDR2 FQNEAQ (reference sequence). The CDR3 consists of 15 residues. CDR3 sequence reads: CASSFRDRGRTEAFF. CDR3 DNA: TGTGCCAGCAGCTTCCGGGACAGGGGAAGGACTGAAGCTTTCTTT.

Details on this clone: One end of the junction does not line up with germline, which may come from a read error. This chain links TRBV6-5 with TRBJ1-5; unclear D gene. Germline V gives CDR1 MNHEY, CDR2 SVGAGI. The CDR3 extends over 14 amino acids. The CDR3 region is CASRTADSDQPQHF. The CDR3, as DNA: TGTGCCAGCAGAACAGCAGATAGCGATCAGCCCCAGCATTTT.

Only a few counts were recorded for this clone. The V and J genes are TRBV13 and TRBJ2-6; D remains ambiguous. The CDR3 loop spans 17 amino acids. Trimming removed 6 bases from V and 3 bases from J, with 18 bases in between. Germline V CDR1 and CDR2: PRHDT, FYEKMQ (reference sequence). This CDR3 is CASSDVGRTFGANVLTF. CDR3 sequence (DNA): TGTGCCAGCAGTGACGTAGGCAGAACTTTTGGGGCCAACGTCCTGACTTTC.

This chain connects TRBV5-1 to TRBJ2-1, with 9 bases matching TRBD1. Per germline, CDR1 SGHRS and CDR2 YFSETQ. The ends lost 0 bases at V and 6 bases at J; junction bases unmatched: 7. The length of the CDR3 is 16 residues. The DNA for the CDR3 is TGCGCCAGCAGCTTGGCCGCGGGGACAGGGAGCAATGAGCAGTTCTTC. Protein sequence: CASSLAAGTGSNEQFF.

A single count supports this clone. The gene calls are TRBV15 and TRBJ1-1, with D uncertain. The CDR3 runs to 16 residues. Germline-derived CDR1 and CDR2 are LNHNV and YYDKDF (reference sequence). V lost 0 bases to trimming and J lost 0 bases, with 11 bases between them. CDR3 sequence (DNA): TGTGCCACCAGCAGAGAGCCTTCCGGGGTGAACACTGAAGCTTTCTTT. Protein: CATSREPSGVNTEAFF.

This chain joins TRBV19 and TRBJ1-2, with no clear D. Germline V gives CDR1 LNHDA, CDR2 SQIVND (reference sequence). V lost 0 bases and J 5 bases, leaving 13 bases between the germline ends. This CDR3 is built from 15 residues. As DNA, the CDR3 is TGTGCCAGTAGTATAGATATCACAGTGATGTATGGCTACACCTTC. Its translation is CASSIDITVMYGYTF.

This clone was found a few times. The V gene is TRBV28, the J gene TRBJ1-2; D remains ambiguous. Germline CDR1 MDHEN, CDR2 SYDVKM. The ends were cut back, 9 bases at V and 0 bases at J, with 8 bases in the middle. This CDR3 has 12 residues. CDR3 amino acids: CASQEANYGYTF. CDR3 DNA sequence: TGTGCCAGTCAGGAGGCTAACTATGGCTACACCTTC.

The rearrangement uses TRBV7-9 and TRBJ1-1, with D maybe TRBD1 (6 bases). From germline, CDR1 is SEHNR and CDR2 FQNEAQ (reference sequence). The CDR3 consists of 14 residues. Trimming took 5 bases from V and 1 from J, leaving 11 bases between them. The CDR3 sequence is CASSQHRENTEAFF. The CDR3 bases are TGTGCCAGCAGCCAACACAGGGAGAACACTGAAGCTTTCTTT.

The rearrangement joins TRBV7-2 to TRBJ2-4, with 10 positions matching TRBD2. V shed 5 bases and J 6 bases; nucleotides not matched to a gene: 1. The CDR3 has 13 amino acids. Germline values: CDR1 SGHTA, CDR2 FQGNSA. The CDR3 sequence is CASSASGGNIQYF. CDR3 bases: TGTGCCAGCAGCGCTAGCGGGGGAAACATTCAGTACTTC.

The CDR3 sequence is CASSLRTVATNEKLFF. Here the CDR3 DNA reads TGTGCCAGCAGCTTGCGGACAGTTGCAACTAATGAAAAACTGTTTTTT. This chain joins TRBV5-6 and TRBJ1-4; possibly TRBD1 for D (6 bases). There are 16 residues in the CDR3. Deletions cut 1 base from V and 0 bases from J, with 10 bases between. CDR1 SGHDT and CDR2 YYEEEE come from the germline V gene.

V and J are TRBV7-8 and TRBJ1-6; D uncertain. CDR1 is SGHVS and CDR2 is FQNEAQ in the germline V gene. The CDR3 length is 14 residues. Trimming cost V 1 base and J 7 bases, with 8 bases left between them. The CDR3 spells CASSLEQTNSPLHF. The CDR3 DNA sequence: TGTGCCAGCAGCTTAGAACAAACCAATTCACCCCTCCACTTT.

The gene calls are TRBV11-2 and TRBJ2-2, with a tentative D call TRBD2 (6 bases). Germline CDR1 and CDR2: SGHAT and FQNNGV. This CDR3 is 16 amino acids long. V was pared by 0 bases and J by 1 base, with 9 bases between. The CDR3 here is CASSLDWRENTGELFF. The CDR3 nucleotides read TGTGCCAGCAGCTTAGACTGGCGGGAGAACACCGGGGAGCTGTTTTTT.

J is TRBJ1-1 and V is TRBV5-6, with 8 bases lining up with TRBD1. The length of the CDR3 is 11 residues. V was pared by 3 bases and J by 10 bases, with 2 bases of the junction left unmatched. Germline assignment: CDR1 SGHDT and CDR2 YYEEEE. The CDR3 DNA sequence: TGTGCCAGCAGCTATGGACAGGGAGCTTTCTTT. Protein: CASSYGQGAFF.

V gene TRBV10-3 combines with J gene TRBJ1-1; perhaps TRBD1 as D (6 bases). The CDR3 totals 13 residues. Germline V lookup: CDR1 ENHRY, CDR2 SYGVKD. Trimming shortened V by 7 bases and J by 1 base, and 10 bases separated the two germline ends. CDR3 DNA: TGTGCCATCACCCCGGGACAGAACACTGAAGCTTTCTTT. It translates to CAITPGQNTEAFF.

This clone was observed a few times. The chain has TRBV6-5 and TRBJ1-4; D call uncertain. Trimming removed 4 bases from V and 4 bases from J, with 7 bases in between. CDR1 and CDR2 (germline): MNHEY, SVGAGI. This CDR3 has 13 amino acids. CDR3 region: CASSWDFNEKLFF. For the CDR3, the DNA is TGTGCCAGCAGTTGGGATTTTAATGAAAAACTGTTTTTT.